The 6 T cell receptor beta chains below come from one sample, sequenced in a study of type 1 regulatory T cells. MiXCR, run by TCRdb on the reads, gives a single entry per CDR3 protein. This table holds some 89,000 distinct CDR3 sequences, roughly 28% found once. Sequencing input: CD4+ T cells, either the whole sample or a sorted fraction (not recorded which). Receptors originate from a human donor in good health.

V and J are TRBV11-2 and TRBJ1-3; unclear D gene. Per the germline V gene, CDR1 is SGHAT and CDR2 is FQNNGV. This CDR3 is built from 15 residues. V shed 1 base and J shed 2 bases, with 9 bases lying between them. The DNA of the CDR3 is TGTGCCAGCAGCTTAGCTTGGGAGCCTGGAAACACCATATATTTT. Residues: CASSLAWEPGNTIYF.

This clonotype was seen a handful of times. The CDR3 loop reads CASSQVGEGGPREKLFF. The CDR3, as DNA: TGTGCCAGCAGCCAAGTCGGTGAAGGGGGCCCGCGTGAAAAACTGTTTTTT. The rearrangement uses TRBV14 and TRBJ1-4; 7 positions agree with TRBD1. The CDR3 consists of 17 residues. The V gene's germline CDR1 is SGHDN and CDR2 FVKESK. The ends lost 1 base at V and 7 bases at J; junction bases unmatched: 12.

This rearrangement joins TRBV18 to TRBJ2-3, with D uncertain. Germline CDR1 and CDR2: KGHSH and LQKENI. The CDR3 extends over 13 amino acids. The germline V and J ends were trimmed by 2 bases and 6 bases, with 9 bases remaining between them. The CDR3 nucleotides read TGTGCCAGCTCACCAAGGGCAATCGATACGCAGTATTTT. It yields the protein CASSPRAIDTQYF.

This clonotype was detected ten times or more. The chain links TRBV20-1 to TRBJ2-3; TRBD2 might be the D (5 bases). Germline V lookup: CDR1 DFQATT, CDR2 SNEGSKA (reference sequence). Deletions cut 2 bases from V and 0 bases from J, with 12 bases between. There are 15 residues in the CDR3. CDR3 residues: CSARSRRTSTDTQYF. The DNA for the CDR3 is TGCAGTGCTAGAAGTCGCAGGACTAGCACAGATACGCAGTATTTT.

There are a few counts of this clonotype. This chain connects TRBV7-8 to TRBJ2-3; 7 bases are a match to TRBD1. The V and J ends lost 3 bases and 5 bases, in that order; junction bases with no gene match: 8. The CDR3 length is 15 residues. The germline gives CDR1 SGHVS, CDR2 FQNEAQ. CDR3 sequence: CASSFNGQVVDTQYF. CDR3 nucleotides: TGTGCCAGCAGCTTCAACGGACAGGTTGTAGATACGCAGTATTTT.

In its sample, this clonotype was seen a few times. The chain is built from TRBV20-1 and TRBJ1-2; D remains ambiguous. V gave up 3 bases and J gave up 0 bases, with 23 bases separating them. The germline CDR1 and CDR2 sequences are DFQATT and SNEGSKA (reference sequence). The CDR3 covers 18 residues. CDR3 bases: TGCAGTGCTAGGACCTTTGGACCTTCCGTTTTAGCTAACTATGGCTACACCTTC. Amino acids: CSARTFGPSVLANYGYTF.